This T cell receptor beta chain was captured by sequencing in a study of blood T cell repertoires in COVID-19. The overall study: Acute and convalescent COVID-19 specimens originated in the United States, Italy and Spain.

In the authors' methods: Estimates of nucleated cell counts were drawn from the amplification of reference gene primers. Assay used: immunoSEQ multiplex PCR; TCRdb lists only in-frame clones, some missing. V and J calls and clone size are given by that table; D and trimming were obtained from the DNA. In the table there are roughly 100,000 clones, about 86% of which are singletons. Germline CDR1 reads LNHDA; CDR2 reads SQIVND (reference sequence). Trimming cost V 1 base and J 5 bases, with 18 bases left between them. This CDR3 contains 17 residues. This receptor was identified in an elderly woman with acute or convalescent COVID-19. Sequenced input: peripheral blood. V usage is TRBV19 and J usage is TRBJ1-5; tentatively, D is TRBD1 (6 bases). The CDR3 nucleotides read TGTGCCAGTAGTATAGCTCTCCCGACAGGACGGGATCAGCCCCAGCATTTT. It translates to CASSIALPTGRDQPQHF.